The clone carrying this TCR beta chain occurred a few times. This entry is derived from a study of blood T cell repertoires in COVID-19. Study in general: PBMCs, B-cell-depleted T cells, or T cells provided the cDNA or gDNA that made up the material.

Seattle's enrolled individuals joined amid active infection and were then monitored longitudinally. As originally analysed: Nucleated cell number was recorded as an estimate derived from reference gene primer amplification. Sequencing was performed with immunoSEQ multiplex PCR; in TCRdb, only in-frame clones are kept and a portion is missing. V and J calls and clone size are those listed in that table; D and trimming were worked out from the DNA. The table has about 93,000 clones, roughly nine tenths seen once. Losses at the gene ends were 0 bases for V and 5 bases for J; bases not matched to a gene: 3. The CDR3 covers 16 residues. Germline V gene sequence: CDR1 GTSNPN, CDR2 SVGIG (reference sequence).

Sequencing was done on a sample of peripheral blood. The V and J genes are TRBV30 and TRBJ1-6; 11 bases are shared with TRBD1. The sequence came from a man in his 60s with COVID-19, enrolled during active disease. In DNA, the CDR3 is TGTGCCTGGAGTGTACGGGACAGGGGGGATAATTCACCCCTCCACTTT. Translated, it gives CAWSVRDRGDNSPLHF.